These T cell receptor beta chains were read from a single sample in a study of blood T cell repertoires in COVID-19. Only in-frame clones appear in the TCRdb table, and some are missing; sequencing was by immunoSEQ multiplex PCR. The sample shows over 250,000 clones, roughly 90% of them seen only once. The source material was PBMCs or T cells enriched from blood (not recorded which). These receptors all come from a man between 35 and 55 years old who had recovered from COVID-19. The CDR3 runs from the conserved cysteine through the conserved F or W. The D gene is left open where the match is weak. The size of a clone is reported for some rows only, either as once, few or many, or as a class for expanded clones.

>TRBJ2-7|TRBD2|-|TRBV7-2
CASSRTSGRVEQYF
TGTGCCAGCAGCCGGACTAGCGGGAGAGTCGAGCAGTACTTC
>TRBJ1-1|TRBD1|-|TRBV11-1
CASSPLTGVNTEAFF
TGTGCCAGCAGCCCCCTGACAGGGGTGAACACTGAAGCTTTCTTT
>TRBJ2-3|TRBD2|-|TRBV9
CASSVASGGQLHTDTQYF
TGTGCCAGCAGCGTAGCTAGCGGGGGGCAACTACACACAGATACGCAGTATTTT
>TRBJ2-1|TRBD2|-|TRBV7-3
CASSRDQAGGRNEQFF
TGTGCCAGCAGCCGTGATCAAGCGGGAGGGCGAAATGAGCAGTTCTTC
>TRBJ1-1|-|once|TRBV7-9
CASSVTGSSTEAFF
TGTGCCAGCAGCGTGACAGGCAGTAGCACTGAAGCTTTCTTT
>TRBJ2-1|TRBD2|-|TRBV5-6
CASSLDLAGVTEQFF
TGTGCCAGCAGCTTGGACCTAGCGGGAGTCACTGAGCAGTTCTTC
>TRBJ1-2|TRBD1|-|TRBV11-3
CASSLPPGTGGEAF
TGTGCCAGCAGCTTGCCCCCCGGGACAGGGGGAGAAGCCTTC
>TRBJ1-2|-|-|TRBV3-1/TRBV3-2
CASSQDVSGGVYGYTF
TGTGCCAGCAGCCAAGACGTAAGCGGGGGAGTCTATGGCTACACCTTC
>TRBJ2-7|-|-|TRBV5-8
CASSLDETYEQYF
TGTGCCAGCAGCTTGGACGAGACCTACGAGCAGTACTTC
>TRBJ2-7|TRBD2|-|TRBV7-9
CASSSSGTSSEQYF
TGTGCCAGCAGCTCCTCCGGGACTAGCAGCGAGCAGTACTTC
>TRBJ1-5|-|-|TRBV10-3
CAISAWANQPQHF
TGTGCCATCAGTGCATGGGCCAATCAGCCCCAGCATTTT
>TRBJ2-2|-|few|TRBV25-1
CASKDRNTGELFF
TGTGCCAGCAAGGACAGAAACACCGGGGAGCTGTTTTTT
>TRBJ2-5|-|-|TRBV5-1
CASSPQYQETQYF
TGCGCCAGCAGCCCCCAGTACCAAGAGACCCAGTACTTC
>TRBJ2-1|-|-|TRBV5-1
CASSLQRDLFSDNEQFF
TGCGCCAGCAGCTTGCAACGGGATTTGTTTTCCGACAATGAGCAGTTCTTC
>TRBJ1-3|-|-|TRBV5-5
CASSLDISGNTIYF
TGTGCCAGCAGCCTTGACATCTCTGGAAACACCATATATTTT
>TRBJ2-5|-|-|TRBV3-1/TRBV3-2
CASSQVGTGGETQYF
TGTGCCAGCAGCCAAGTCGGGACTGGCGGGGAGACCCAGTACTTC
>TRBJ2-7|TRBD2|-|TRBV6-4
CASSPTSGKPAYEQYF
TGTGCCAGCAGCCCGACTAGCGGGAAGCCCGCCTACGAGCAGTACTTC
>TRBJ2-7|-|-|TRBV7-6
CASSSLEGLEQYF
TGTGCCAGCAGCTCCCTGGAGGGGCTCGAGCAGTACTTC
>TRBJ2-1|-|-|TRBV29-1
CSARWRNYNEQFF
TGCAGCGCTCGATGGCGGAACTACAATGAGCAGTTCTTC
>TRBJ2-1|TRBD2|-|TRBV6-5
CASSYLLAGGEVEQFF
TGTGCCAGCAGTTACTTGTTAGCGGGAGGTGAGGTTGAGCAGTTCTTC
>TRBJ2-5|TRBD1|-|TRBV7-8
CASSRDSQETQYF
TGTGCCAGCAGCCGGGACAGCCAAGAGACCCAGTACTTC
>TRBJ1-5|TRBD1|-|TRBV2
CASSVQTGTGGGFGNQPQHF
TGTGCCAGCAGTGTACAAACTGGGACAGGGGGAGGATTCGGCAATCAGCCCCAGCATTTT
>TRBJ1-1|-|-|TRBV19
CASSATGGNTEAFF
TGTGCCAGTAGTGCGACAGGAGGAAACACTGAAGCTTTCTTT
>TRBJ1-2|-|-|TRBV19
CASSMNEYGYTF
TGTGCCAGTAGTATGAATGAGTATGGCTACACCTTC
>TRBJ2-5|-|-|TRBV12-2
CASRQNPGDRGLVTQYF
TGTGCAAGTCGCCAAAACCCAGGGGACAGGGGGCTTGTGACCCAGTACTTC
>TRBJ1-1|-|once|TRBV5-4
CASSLGRENTEAFF
TGTGCCAGCAGCTTGGGACGGGAGAACACTGAAGCTTTCTTT